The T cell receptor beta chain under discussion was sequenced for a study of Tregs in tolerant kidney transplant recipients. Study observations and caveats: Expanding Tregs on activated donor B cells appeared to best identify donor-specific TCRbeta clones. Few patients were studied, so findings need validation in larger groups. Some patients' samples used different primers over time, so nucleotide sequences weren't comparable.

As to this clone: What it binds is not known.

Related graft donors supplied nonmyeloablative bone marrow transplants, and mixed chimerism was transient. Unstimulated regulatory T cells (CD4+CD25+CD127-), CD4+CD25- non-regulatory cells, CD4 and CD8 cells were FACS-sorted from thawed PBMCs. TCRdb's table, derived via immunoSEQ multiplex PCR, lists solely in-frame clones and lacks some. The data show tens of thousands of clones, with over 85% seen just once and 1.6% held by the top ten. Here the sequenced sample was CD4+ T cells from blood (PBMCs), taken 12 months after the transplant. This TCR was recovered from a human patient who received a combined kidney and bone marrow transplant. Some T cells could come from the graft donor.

In nucleotides, the CDR3 is TGTGCCAGTAGGGGACAGCGGAACACTGAAGCTTTCTTT. Its translation: CASRGQRNTEAFF. The gene calls are TRBV19 and TRBJ1-1; the match to TRBD1 covers 7 bases. V dropped 6 bases and J dropped 1; count of bases not matched to a gene: 2. This CDR3 is built from 13 residues. Germline loops: CDR1 LNHDA, CDR2 SQIVND (reference sequence).